The clone carrying this T cell receptor (beta chain) was recorded many times. The template for TCR beta VDJ and CDR3 sequence profiling was genomic DNA. Each CDR3 protein gets one entry after TCRdb re-called the reads with MiXCR. The data hold about 150,000 distinct CDR3 sequences, with approximately 41% observed a single time. CDR3 length: 14 amino acids. Germline-derived CDR1 and CDR2 are LGHNT and FRNRAP. The ends were cut back, 4 bases at V and 6 bases at J, with 13 bases in the middle. This record comes from a study of CD8+CD57+ T cells in acquired aplastic anemia. Study details: On average, healthy donors gave 9 million to 11 million reads for CD4+ cells.

The chain combines TRBV12-5 with TRBJ1-5; D possibly corresponds to TRBD1 (5 bases). The TCR originated in a human donor in good health, serving as a control. Input material: sorted CD4+, CD8+, or CD8+CD57+ T cells (not recorded which) from PBMCs. The CDR3 sequence: CASGSGLRGQPQHF. In DNA form, the CDR3 reads TGTGCTAGTGGTTCAGGGCTGCGGGGTCAGCCCCAGCATTTT.